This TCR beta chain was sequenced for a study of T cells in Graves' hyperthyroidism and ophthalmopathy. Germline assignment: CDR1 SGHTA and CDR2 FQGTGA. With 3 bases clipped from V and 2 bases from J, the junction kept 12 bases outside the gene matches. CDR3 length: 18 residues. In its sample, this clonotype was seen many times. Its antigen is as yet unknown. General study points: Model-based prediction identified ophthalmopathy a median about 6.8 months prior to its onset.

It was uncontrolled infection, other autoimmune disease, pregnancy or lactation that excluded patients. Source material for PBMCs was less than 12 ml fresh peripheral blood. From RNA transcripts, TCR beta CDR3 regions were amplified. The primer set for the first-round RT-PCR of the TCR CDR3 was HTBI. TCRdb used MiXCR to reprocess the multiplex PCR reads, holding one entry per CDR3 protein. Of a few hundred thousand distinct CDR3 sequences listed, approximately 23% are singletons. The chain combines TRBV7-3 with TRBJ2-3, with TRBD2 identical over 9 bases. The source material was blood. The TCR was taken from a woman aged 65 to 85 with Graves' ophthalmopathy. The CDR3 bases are TGTGCCAGCAGCTTTATCCCCGGGACTAGCCCCCACACAGATACGCAGTATTTT. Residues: CASSFIPGTSPHTDTQYF.